A single TCR beta chain is shown here with its context. Per the original data handling: Estimates of nucleated cell counts were drawn from the amplification of reference gene primers. Measured with immunoSEQ multiplex PCR; TCRdb has only the in-frame clones, and not every one. D and trimming come from the DNA, and the V and J calls and clone size come from that table. This table has 250,000 to 300,000 clones, about nine tenths appearing once. This sample is part of a study of blood T cell repertoires in COVID-19. About the research overall: The samples span acute and convalescent COVID-19 from the United States, Italy and Spain.

Sequenced input: peripheral blood. This TCR was sampled from a woman between 45 and 65 years old who had recovered from COVID-19.

CDR3 coding DNA: TGTGCCAGCAGCTCCCCGGGACAGGGGAATGAAAAACTGTTTTTT. Protein sequence: CASSSPGQGNEKLFF. The chain links TRBV28 to TRBJ1-4, with TRBD1 matching over 10 bases. Germline CDR1 is MDHEN and CDR2 is SYDVKM. CDR3 length: 15 residues. Trimming at V came to 6 bases and at J to 5 bases, leaving 6 bases not matched to a gene.